This T cell receptor beta chain was obtained from a study of blood T cells in healthy people across ages. Study results and caveats: Samples with more naive T cells showed higher observed beta diversity. Both naive CD4+ cell counts and diversity were greater in long-lived donors than in aged donors.

The second PCR ran roughly 6 to 11 cycles with a sample-barcoded 5' primer and J-beta primers. Via MiXCR, TCRdb re-called the 5' RACE reads, giving one row per CDR3 protein. Of 850,000 to 1,100,000 distinct CDR3 sequences listed, more than 30% are singletons. Germline V lookup: CDR1 SGHDT, CDR2 YYEEEE. The CDR3 has 19 residues. A remark on this clonotype: Its antigen remains unknown.

This clonotype was sampled from a young man in good health. V and J are TRBV5-6 and TRBJ2-5, with 8 bases lining up with TRBD2. The end of the DNA fits TRBJ2-4 better, so the J call may be wrong. What was sequenced was blood. In nucleotides, the CDR3 is TGTGCCAGCAGCTTCTCATTAGCGGGGTCAACACTCGCCAAAAACATTCAGTACTTC. Amino acids: CASSFSLAGSTLAKNIQYF.